This T cell receptor (beta chain) was identified in a study of T cell changes during pregnancy in multiple sclerosis. CDR3 length: 14 residues. CDR1 and CDR2 (germline): SGHVS, FNYEAQ. Trimming removed 1 base at V and 1 base at J, with 7 bases between. Sequenced by immunoSEQ multiplex PCR; TCRdb stores in-frame clones only, minus some. The repertoire has some 110,000 clones, 85% to 95% of them found once; the top ten carry less than 2%. The sequence came from a female donor with multiple sclerosis, enrolled in a pregnancy study. The sample consisted of peripheral blood, taken after pregnancy. The chain uses TRBV7-6 and TRBJ2-5; D remains unclear. CDR3: CASSLGLIQETQYF. In nucleotides, the CDR3 is TGTGCCAGCAGCTTAGGACTGATCCAAGAGACCCAGTACTTC.